The source of this TCR beta chain is a study of cytomegalovirus exposure and HLA in healthy donors. Study background: The same platform was used for the 120 or so validation repertoires as for the approximately 730 first-cohort repertoires, as reported in a later analysis. The study's findings and limits: Cytomegalovirus-associated status was assigned to about 150 TCR beta chains.

Of note for this clone: Its antigen is undetermined.

V was pared by 6 bases and J by 3 bases, with 4 bases of the junction left unmatched. This CDR3 contains 13 residues. Germline CDR1 and CDR2: MNHEY and SVGAGI. TCRdb keeps only in-frame clones here, not all; method: immunoSEQ multiplex PCR. Among 150,000 to 200,000 clones, 86% were seen once, and the ten largest hold 2% to 2.5%. Separate from the 666-subject first cohort, the roughly 120-subject validation cohort was the one that the donors belonged to. Material: PBMCs. The clonotype originates from a woman between 18 and 29 years old in good health and CMV-seronegative. The rearrangement links TRBV6-5 to TRBJ1-2; 7 bases fit TRBD1. The CDR3: CASSIGQDYGYTF. Written as DNA, the CDR3 is TGTGCCAGCAGCATCGGACAGGACTATGGCTACACCTTC.